This is a list of T cell receptor beta chains from one sample in a study of CD8+CD57+ T cells in acquired aplastic anemia. TCRdb analysed the reads with MiXCR anew, one entry per CDR3 protein. The sample includes 110,000 or so distinct CDR3 sequences, 40% to 60% seen only once; the top ten take roughly 30%. Material: sorted CD4+, CD8+, or CD8+CD57+ T cells (not recorded which) from PBMCs. The receptors come from a human donor in good health, serving as a control. Both conserved end residues are part of each CDR3. Each record gives: V gene, J gene, CDR3 length, clone size, D gene, CDR3 protein, CDR3 DNA. A D gene is named only where the DNA matches it firmly. The size field is filled for only some rows; it gives once, few, many or a size class.

>TRBV9|TRBJ2-2|12|few|-
CASSTLTGELFF
TGTGCCAGCAGTACGCTGACGGGGGAGCTGTTTTTT
>TRBV10-3|TRBJ2-5|15|-|-
CASCSQGGVPETQYF
TGTGCCAGCTGCTCGCAGGGGGGCGTCCCGGAGACCCAGTACTTC
>TRBV20-1|TRBJ2-7|12|-|-
CSATDKSYEQYF
TGCAGTGCTACGGACAAATCCTACGAGCAGTACTTC
>TRBV29-1|TRBJ2-7|12|few|-
CSVTVSSYEQYF
TGCAGCGTTACTGTGAGCTCCTACGAGCAGTACTTC
>TRBV4-3|TRBJ1-2|12|many|TRBD1
CASSQDRVGYTF
TGCGCCAGCAGCCAGGACAGGGTTGGCTACACCTTC
>TRBV28|TRBJ2-1|11|-|-
CASSLEQGPFF
TGTGCCAGCAGTCTCGAGCAGGGCCCGTTCTTC
>TRBV10-3|TRBJ2-1|14|few|-
CAISEGGSYNEQFF
TGTGCCATCAGTGAAGGTGGGTCCTACAATGAGCAGTTCTTC
>TRBV5-6|TRBJ2-5|18|many|-
CASSFPGQYNEEQETQYF
TGTGCCAGCAGCTTTCCCGGACAGTATAATGAGGAACAAGAGACCCAGTACTTC
>TRBV2|TRBJ1-2|12|-|TRBD1
CASGQANYGYTF
TGTGCCAGCGGACAGGCTAACTATGGCTACACCTTC
>TRBV19|TRBJ2-1|11|many|-
CASSLGYEQFF
TGTGCCAGTAGTCTTGGATATGAGCAGTTCTTC
>TRBV2|TRBJ2-7|13|-|TRBD1
CASRGQGIDEQYF
TGTGCCAGCAGGGGACAGGGAATCGACGAGCAGTACTTC
>TRBV25-1|TRBJ2-7|16|-|-
CASRAWRGAGSYEQYF
TGTGCCAGCAGAGCCTGGAGGGGGGCGGGCTCCTACGAGCAGTACTTC
>TRBV29-1|TRBJ2-5|14|medium-sized|-
CSVIGLTGLETQYF
TGCAGCGTAATTGGTCTAACAGGGTTGGAGACCCAGTACTTC
>TRBV10-3|TRBJ2-7|16|once|TRBD1
CAISESSWDRSYEQYF
TGTGCCATCAGTGAGTCGTCCTGGGACAGATCCTACGAGCAGTACTTC
>TRBV6-5|TRBJ2-3|15|few|TRBD1
CASRYGQGPTDTQYF
TGTGCCAGCAGATACGGACAGGGGCCGACAGATACGCAGTATTTT
>TRBV7-9|TRBJ2-7|13|many|-
CASSLGGADEQYF
TGTGCCAGCAGCTTAGGGGGGGCCGACGAGCAGTACTTC
>TRBV10-3|TRBJ1-2|13|-|-
CAIRGREIYGYTF
TGTGCCATCAGGGGGCGCGAAATCTATGGCTACACCTTC
>TRBV5-4|TRBJ1-1|17|many|TRBD1
CASSLYMTGKLNTEAFF
TGTGCCAGCAGCTTGTATATGACAGGGAAACTGAACACTGAAGCTTTCTTT
>TRBV20-1|TRBJ2-3|14|once|-
CSALTGKSTDTQYF
TGCAGTGCTCTAACAGGGAAGAGCACAGATACGCAGTATTTT
>TRBV19|TRBJ1-5|18|-|TRBD1
CASSIDRIGGQGNQPQHF
TGTGCCAGTAGTATAGATAGGATCGGGGGACAGGGCAATCAGCCCCAGCATTTT
>TRBV10-2|TRBJ1-1|13|many|-
CASSEYLGTEAFF
TGCGCCAGCAGTGAGTACCTGGGGACTGAAGCTTTCTTT
>TRBV5-6|TRBJ1-2|15|-|-
CASSVEDTSNYGYTF
TGTGCCAGCAGCGTAGAAGACACCTCTAACTATGGCTACACCTTC
>TRBV10-2|TRBJ2-7|15|-|TRBD2
CASSAEGLAGNEQYF
TGCGCCAGCAGTGCTGAAGGACTAGCGGGAAACGAGCAGTACTTC
>TRBV20-1|TRBJ1-3|16|-|-
CSARGAGTDSGNTIYF
TGCAGTGCTAGAGGGGCGGGAACCGACTCTGGAAACACCATATATTTT
>TRBV7-6|TRBJ1-4|13|-|-
CASSPAGSEKLFF
TGTGCCAGCAGCCCTGCAGGTTCTGAAAAACTGTTTTTT
>TRBV20-1|TRBJ2-7|14|-|TRBD2
CSARVAGASYEQYF
TGCAGTGCTAGAGTTGCGGGAGCGTCCTACGAGCAGTACTTC